These 23 T cell receptor beta chains came from one sample sequenced in a study of blood T cell repertoires in COVID-19 (dated by TCRdb to between 2020 and 2021). Libraries were built with the immunoSEQ multiplex PCR assay. TCRdb's version of the immuneACCESS table is confined to in-frame rearrangements and falls short of the full clone set. An unresolved V gene accounts for under half of the shortfall where checked; the remainder is of unknown origin. Counted in this sample were about 360,000 clones; approximately 86% of them appeared once. The top ten clones comprise about 7.6% of the sample. The sample was peripheral blood. The receptors shown here come from a woman aged 55-70 years with COVID-19, enrolled during active disease.

CDR3 loop: CASSQSRQWVQYF. DNA for the CDR3: TGTGCCAGCAGCCAATCGCGACAATGGGTGCAGTATTTT. The chain has TRBV3-1 (or the pseudogene TRBV3-2) and TRBJ2-3; D not resolved. The CDR3 has 13 residues. Trimming removed 2 bases from V and 11 bases from J, with 14 bases in between. In germline, CDR1 is LGHDT, CDR2 YNNKEL (reference sequence).

The V gene is TRBV6-2 or TRBV6-3, the J gene TRBJ1-5; TRBD1 might be the D (5 bases). This CDR3 has 17 amino acids. Germline V gives CDR1 MNHEY, CDR2 SVGEGT. The V end was cut by 2 bases, the J end by 5 bases, with 19 bases between. CDR3 nucleotide sequence: TGTGCCAGCAGTTACCCTCAGGGAGGGGAGGTTCATCAGCCCCAGCATTTT. Translated: CASSYPQGGEVHQPQHF.

The chain combines TRBV7-2 with TRBJ2-3, with D possibly being TRBD2 (7 bases). There are 17 residues in the CDR3. The germline gives CDR1 SGHTA, CDR2 FQGNSA. V was pared by 5 bases and J by 2 bases, with 20 bases between. The CDR3 loop is CASSPPGRGGPTDTQYF. The CDR3 nucleotides read TGTGCCAGCAGCCCTCCTGGCCGCGGGGGCCCCACAGATACGCAGTATTTT.

The V gene is TRBV9, the J gene TRBJ1-2; a weak D match, TRBD1 (6 bases). CDR3 length equals 15 residues. Trimming took off 1 base at V and 3 bases at J, with 13 bases between the two ends. Germline V gene sequence: CDR1 SGDLS, CDR2 YYNGEE. DNA of the CDR3: TGTGCCAGCAGCGTACGGCTAGGGACATACTATGGCTACACCTTC. It translates to CASSVRLGTYYGYTF. Drawing the rest from reference TRBV9 and TRBJ1-2, the complete variable domain is DSGVTQTPKHLITATGQRVTLRCSPRSGDLSVYWYQQSLDQGLQFLIQYYNGEERAKGNILERFSAQQFPDLHSELNLSSLELGDSALYFCASSVRLGTYYGYTFGSGTRLTVV.

The chain is built from TRBV9 and TRBJ1-4; D possibly corresponds to TRBD1 (6 bases). Germline values: CDR1 SGDLS, CDR2 YYNGEE. There are 16 residues in the CDR3. Between the trimmed V and J ends, which lost 0 bases and 5 bases, there was a span of 14 bases. The CDR3 DNA reads TGTGCCAGCAGCGTAGGACAGGCACCCAAAAATGAAAAACTGTTTTTT. This codes for CASSVGQAPKNEKLFF.

V and J are TRBV30 and TRBJ1-1, with 7 bases that match TRBD1. Unmatched junction bases numbered 5, after V lost 0 bases and J lost 4 bases. CDR3 size: 14 residues. Germline V CDR1 and CDR2: GTSNPN, SVGIG (reference sequence). Written as DNA, the CDR3 is TGTGCCTGGAGTGTAAAGGGGGCGGGCACTGAAGCTTTCTTT. This encodes CAWSVKGAGTEAFF.

The J gene is TRBJ2-5, the V gene TRBV13, with 7 bases fitting TRBD2. Germline V CDR1 and CDR2: PRHDT, FYEKMQ (reference sequence). The CDR3 consists of 15 residues. The junction had 9 bases not matched to a gene; V was cut back by 3 bases and J by 5 bases. In DNA form, the CDR3 reads TGTGCCAGCAGCTTTTTTGGCGGGGGTAGGGAGACCCAGTACTTC. It specifies CASSFFGGGRETQYF.

The rearrangement joins TRBV27 to TRBJ1-6, with 9 bases lining up with TRBD1. Per the germline V gene, CDR1 is MNHEY and CDR2 is SMNVEV (reference sequence). CDR3 size: 14 residues. J lost 7 bases, V lost 7 bases, and 5 bases had no gene match. This chain's CDR3 is CASNRQGGNSPLHF. The CDR3 DNA is TGTGCCAGCAATAGACAGGGGGGAAATTCACCCCTCCACTTT.

The rearrangement links TRBV28 to TRBJ2-7; D ambiguous. This CDR3 spans 13 amino acids. From germline, CDR1 is MDHEN and CDR2 SYDVKM. V lost 9 bases to trimming and J lost 0 bases, with 12 bases between them. The CDR3 reads CASVSVNSYEQYF. The CDR3 nucleotides read TGTGCCAGTGTGAGTGTAAACTCCTACGAGCAGTACTTC.

This clone came up once. The genes are TRBV4-2 and TRBJ1-1, with TRBD1 matching 7 bases. Trimming cost V 0 bases and J 5 bases; bases outside gene matches: 9. The CDR3 is 16 residues long. Germline lookup yields CDR1 LGHNA and CDR2 YNFKEQ. The CDR3 nucleotides read TGTGCCAGCAGCCAAGATTTCACAGGGGTAGCGACTGAAGCTTTCTTT. It is translated as CASSQDFTGVATEAFF.

The V call is TRBV7-2, the J call TRBJ1-3; perhaps TRBD1 as D (6 bases). Germline V gene data show CDR1 as SGHTA and CDR2 as FQGNSA. Trimming shortened V by 5 bases and J by 2 bases, and 7 bases separated the two germline ends. The CDR3 is made up of 13 amino acids. For the CDR3, the DNA is TGTGCCAGCAGCACAGGGACTGGAAACACCATATATTTT. Encoded protein: CASSTGTGNTIYF.

A note on this clone: Other DNA sequences in this specimen translate into the identical CDR3. The chain is built from TRBV18 and TRBJ1-1, with 10 bases that match TRBD1. The CDR3 extends over 14 amino acids. V was pared by 6 bases and J by 5 bases, with 6 bases of the junction left unmatched. Germline loops: CDR1 KGHSH, CDR2 LQKENI. The CDR3: CASSPDRGLTEAFF. The CDR3 DNA sequence: TGTGCCAGCTCGCCCGACAGGGGGCTGACTGAAGCTTTCTTT.

The chain recombines TRBV11-3 with TRBJ2-7; D gene unclear. This CDR3 region has 14 residues. Germline V gene lookup returns CDR1 SGHNT and CDR2 YENEEA. With 2 bases removed from V and 0 bases from J, the gap between germline ends came to 8 bases. The CDR3 loop reads CASSLRGASYEQYF. CDR3 nucleotides: TGTGCCAGCAGCTTAAGAGGAGCCTCCTACGAGCAGTACTTC.

This sequence joins TRBV5-1 and TRBJ1-1; the match to TRBD1 covers 8 bases. V shed 4 bases, J shed 2 bases, and the junction held 4 bases outside the gene matches. Germline V gene data show CDR1 as SGHRS and CDR2 as YFSETQ. The CDR3 is 14 residues long. The CDR3 sequence is CASSQGQDNTEAFF. The CDR3 DNA reads TGCGCCAGCAGCCAGGGACAGGACAACACTGAAGCTTTCTTT.

This clone occurred many times. The rearrangement joins TRBV9 to TRBJ2-2; D is ambiguous. The V end was cut by 4 bases, the J end by 5 bases, with 18 bases between. The CDR3 loop spans 16 amino acids. Germline V gives CDR1 SGDLS, CDR2 YYNGEE. This chain's CDR3 is CASSLRGIGSTGELFF. CDR3 DNA sequence: TGTGCCAGCAGCCTCCGAGGAATAGGCTCGACCGGGGAGCTGTTTTTT.

The rearrangement uses TRBV29-1 and TRBJ1-1, with 8 positions matching TRBD1. CDR3 length equals 12 residues. From germline, CDR1 is SQVTM and CDR2 ANQGSEA. The junction had 4 bases not matched to a gene; V was cut back by 5 bases and J by 5 bases. CDR3 nucleotides: TGCAGCGTTCGCAGGGGGCAAACTGAAGCTTTCTTT. Translation: CSVRRGQTEAFF.

This chain uses TRBV21-1 with TRBJ2-3; no DNA check was done on the table's D call, TRBD1. TRBV21-1 represents a pseudogene. CDR3 length equals 18 residues. The DNA of the CDR3 is TGTGCCAGCAGCAAAGTGGGGCCGAACTTCGGATCGCAAGATACGCAGTATTTT. It translates to CASSKVGPNFGSQDTQYF.

To note about this clone: A much larger clone sits a single nucleotide away, making a read error possible. The identical CDR3 is also encoded by other nucleotide sequences in the sample. The rearrangement joins TRBV5-1 to TRBJ2-7; weak D call: TRBD1 (5 bases). CDR1 and CDR2 (germline): SGHRS, YFSETQ. The CDR3 covers 12 residues. The ends were cut back, 4 bases at V and 3 bases at J, with 8 bases in the middle. CDR3 nucleotides: TGCGCCAGCAGCCTTCAGGGCTACGAGCAGTACTTC. Translated: CASSLQGYEQYF.

Written as DNA, the CDR3 is TGTGCCAGCAGCTTAGATACAGGATCCACTGAAGCTTTCTTT. Amino acids: CASSLDTGSTEAFF. The chain combines TRBV11-2 with TRBJ1-1, with D maybe TRBD1 (5 bases). V lost 0 bases to trimming and J lost 4 bases, with 9 bases between them. The CDR3 extends over 14 amino acids. Germline CDR1 SGHAT, CDR2 FQNNGV.

The chain combines TRBV15 with TRBJ1-2; D remains ambiguous. Trimming stripped 0 bases from V and 4 bases from J, with 15 bases between. Germline CDR1 is LNHNV and CDR2 is YYDKDF (reference sequence). The CDR3 is 16 residues long. This CDR3 reads CATSRDLSGLIYGYTF. CDR3 sequence (DNA): TGTGCCACCAGCAGAGATCTGTCAGGATTAATCTATGGCTACACCTTC.

Here the CDR3 reads CAIRAIGSPLHF. CDR3 in DNA: TGTGCCATCAGGGCAATCGGGTCACCCCTCCACTTT. J is TRBJ1-6 and V is TRBV10-3; D gene uncertain. Trimming took 6 bases from V and 10 from J, leaving 10 bases between them. CDR1 is ENHRY and CDR2 is SYGVKD in the germline V gene. This CDR3 comprises 12 residues.

This chain uses TRBV5-5 with TRBJ1-3, with D tentatively TRBD1 (5 bases). The CDR3 covers 15 residues. Trimming cost V 7 bases and J 0 bases, with 14 bases left between them. CDR1 and CDR2 from the germline V gene are SGHKS and YYEKEE (reference sequence). CDR3 loop: CASGPGVSSGNTIYF. The DNA of the CDR3 is TGTGCCAGCGGCCCGGGGGTGAGCTCTGGAAACACCATATATTTT. Supplemented by reference TRBV5-5 and TRBJ1-3, the full variable domain reads DAGVTQSPTHLIKTRGQQVTLRCSPISGHKSVSWYQQVLGQGPQFIFQYYEKEERGRGNFPDRFSARQFPNYSSELNVNALLLGDSALYLCASGPGVSSGNTIYFGEGSWLTVV.

This clone was found a few times. This chain connects TRBV3-1 (or the pseudogene TRBV3-2) to TRBJ1-3; D is undetermined. The CDR3 length is 16 residues. Germline-derived CDR1 and CDR2 are LGHDT and YNNKEL (reference sequence). V was trimmed by 4 bases and J by 2 bases, leaving 15 bases between them. The CDR3 nucleotides are TGTGCCAGCAGCCGGAGTTTGGGTGGAGCTGGAAACACCATATATTTT. It codes for CASSRSLGGAGNTIYF.